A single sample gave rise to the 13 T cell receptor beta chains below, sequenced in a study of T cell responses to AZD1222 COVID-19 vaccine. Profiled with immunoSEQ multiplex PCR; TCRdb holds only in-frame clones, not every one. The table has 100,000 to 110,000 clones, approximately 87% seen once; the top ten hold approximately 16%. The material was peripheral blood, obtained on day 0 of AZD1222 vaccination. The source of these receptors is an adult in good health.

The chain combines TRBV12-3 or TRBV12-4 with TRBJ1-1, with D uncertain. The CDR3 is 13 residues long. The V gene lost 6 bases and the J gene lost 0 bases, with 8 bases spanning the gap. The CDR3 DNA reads TGTGCCAGCAGCGTGTCAGTGAACACTGAAGCTTTCTTT. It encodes CASSVSVNTEAFF.

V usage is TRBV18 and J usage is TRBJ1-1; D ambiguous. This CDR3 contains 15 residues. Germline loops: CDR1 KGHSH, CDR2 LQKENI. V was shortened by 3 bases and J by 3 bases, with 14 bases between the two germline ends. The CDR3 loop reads CASSPTRTVDTEAFF. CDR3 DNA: TGTGCCAGCTCACCGACCCGCACAGTAGACACTGAAGCTTTCTTT.

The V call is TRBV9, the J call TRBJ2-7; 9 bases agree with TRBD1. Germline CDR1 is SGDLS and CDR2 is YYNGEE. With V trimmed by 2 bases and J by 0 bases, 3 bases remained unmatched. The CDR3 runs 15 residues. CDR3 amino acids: CASSVGTGLSYEQYF. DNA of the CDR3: TGTGCCAGCAGCGTCGGGACAGGGCTCTCCTACGAGCAGTACTTC.

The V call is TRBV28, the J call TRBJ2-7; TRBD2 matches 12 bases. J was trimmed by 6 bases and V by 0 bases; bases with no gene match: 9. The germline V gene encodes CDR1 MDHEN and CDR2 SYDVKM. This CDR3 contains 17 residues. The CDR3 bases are TGTGCCAGCAGTTTATGGACCCTAGCGGGAGGGCCGGGCGAGCAGTACTTC. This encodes CASSLWTLAGGPGEQYF.

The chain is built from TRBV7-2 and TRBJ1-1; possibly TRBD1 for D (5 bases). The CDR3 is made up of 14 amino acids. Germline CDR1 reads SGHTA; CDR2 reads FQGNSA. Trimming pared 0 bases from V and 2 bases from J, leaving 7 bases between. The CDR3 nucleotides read TGTGCCAGCAGCTTAGCGGGGGGAAACACTGAAGCTTTCTTT. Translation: CASSLAGGNTEAFF. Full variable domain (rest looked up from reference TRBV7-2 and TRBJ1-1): GAGVSQSPSNKVTEKGKDVELRCDPISGHTALYWYRQSLGQGLEFLIYFQGNSAPDKSGLPSDRFSAERTGGSVSTLTIQRTQQEDSAVYLCASSLAGGNTEAFFGQGTRLTVV.

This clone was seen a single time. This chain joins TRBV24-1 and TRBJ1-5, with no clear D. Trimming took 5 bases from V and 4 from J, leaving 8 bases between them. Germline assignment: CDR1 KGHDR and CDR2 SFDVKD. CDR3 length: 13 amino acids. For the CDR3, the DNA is TGTGCCACCAGTGCAACGGAAAATCAGCCCCAGCATTTT. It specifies CATSATENQPQHF.

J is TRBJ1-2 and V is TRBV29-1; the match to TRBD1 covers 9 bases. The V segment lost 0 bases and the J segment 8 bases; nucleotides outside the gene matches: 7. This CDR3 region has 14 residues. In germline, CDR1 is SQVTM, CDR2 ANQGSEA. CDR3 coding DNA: TGCAGCGTTGAAGACGACTGGGACAGGGTCGGCTACACCTTC. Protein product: CSVEDDWDRVGYTF.

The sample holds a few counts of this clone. The CDR3 DNA follows: TGTGCCAGCTCACCTCGCCCCGGCAGCTCCTACGAGCAGTACTTC. This codes for CASSPRPGSSYEQYF. This chain links TRBV18 with TRBJ2-7; D is ambiguous. The germline CDR1 and CDR2 sequences are KGHSH and LQKENI. The CDR3 has 15 amino acids. V lost 3 bases, J lost 0 bases, and 12 bases lay in between.

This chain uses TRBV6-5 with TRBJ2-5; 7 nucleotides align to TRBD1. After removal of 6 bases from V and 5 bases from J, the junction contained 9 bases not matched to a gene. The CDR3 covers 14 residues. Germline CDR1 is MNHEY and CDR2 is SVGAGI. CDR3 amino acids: CASSGQVGAETQYF. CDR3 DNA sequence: TGTGCCAGCAGCGGACAGGTGGGGGCGGAGACCCAGTACTTC.

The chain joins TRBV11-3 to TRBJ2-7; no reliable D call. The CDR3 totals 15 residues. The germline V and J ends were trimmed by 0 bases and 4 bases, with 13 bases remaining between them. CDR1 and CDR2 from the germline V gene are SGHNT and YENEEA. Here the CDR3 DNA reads TGTGCCAGCAGCTTAGATGGCCCCGCTGGATACGAGCAGTACTTC. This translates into CASSLDGPAGYEQYF.

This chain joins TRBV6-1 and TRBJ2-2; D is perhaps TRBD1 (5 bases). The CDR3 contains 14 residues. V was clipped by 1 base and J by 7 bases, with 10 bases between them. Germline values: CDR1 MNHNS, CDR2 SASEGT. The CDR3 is CASSEVRAGGELFF. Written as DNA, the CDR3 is TGTGCCAGCAGTGAAGTCAGGGCCGGCGGGGAGCTGTTTTTT.

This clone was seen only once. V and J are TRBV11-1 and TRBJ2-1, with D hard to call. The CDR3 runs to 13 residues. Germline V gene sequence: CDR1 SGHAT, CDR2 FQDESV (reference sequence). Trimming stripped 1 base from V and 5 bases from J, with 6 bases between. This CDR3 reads CASSLGNNNEQFF. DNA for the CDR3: TGTGCCAGCAGCTTAGGAAACAACAATGAGCAGTTCTTC.

DNA for the CDR3: TGCGCCAGCAACCCTCCGTGGGGCTCCCCCCTGGAGACCAAAAACATTCAGTACTTC. Its protein is CASNPPWGSPLETKNIQYF. This rearrangement joins TRBV10-1 to TRBJ2-4, with a tentative D call TRBD1 (5 bases). The CDR3 has 19 amino acids. Germline V gene data show CDR1 as WNHNN and CDR2 as SYGVQD (reference sequence). V was clipped by 7 bases and J by 2 bases, with 27 bases between them.